Listed below are T cell receptor beta chains from one sample, sequenced in a study of cytomegalovirus exposure and HLA in healthy donors. Using immunoSEQ multiplex PCR, the repertoire was profiled, and TCRdb retains in-frame clones only, with some absent. In the table there are around 150,000 clones, around 9% of which are singletons. The source material was PBMCs. The receptor source for this set is a middle-aged woman in good health and CMV-seropositive. Both conserved end residues are part of each CDR3. A D gene is named only where the DNA matches it firmly. Clone size appears in some rows only: once, few, many, or a class for an expanded clone.

clone size	V gene	J gene	D gene	CDR3 DNA	CDR3 protein
few	TRBV7-9	TRBJ2-4	NA	TGTGCCAGCAGGGAGGGGACGGAACTAGCCAAAAACATTCAGTACTTC	CASREGTELAKNIQYF
few	TRBV6-1	TRBJ1-5	NA	TGTGCCAGCAGTTCAGGGGGCAATCAGCCCCAGCATTTT	CASSSGGNQPQHF
NA	TRBV5-1	TRBJ2-3	TRBD2	TGCGCCAGCAGCTTGGGGGCTAGCGGGGCCCTTACAGATACGCAGTATTTT	CASSLGASGALTDTQYF
few	TRBV12-5	TRBJ2-3	NA	TGTGCTAGTGGTTTGGGTAGAGTTGAATTCACAGATACGCAGTATTTT	CASGLGRVEFTDTQYF
few	TRBV29-1	TRBJ2-7	TRBD1	TGCAGCGCGAGACAGGGTCCCTACGAGCAGTACTTC	CSARQGPYEQYF
NA	TRBV7-8	TRBJ2-6	NA	TGTGCCAGCAGCTTAGGAGCTCTATGGGACCAGGGGCACTCTGGGGCCAACGTCCTGACTTTC	CASSLGALWDQGHSGANVLTF
few	TRBV7-8	TRBJ2-2	TRBD2	TGTGCCAGCAGCTTCCGGACTAGCGGTTTTGGGAACACCGGGGAGCTGTTTTTT	CASSFRTSGFGNTGELFF
few	TRBV18	TRBJ2-5	NA	TGTGCCAGCTCACCACTCAGGGCAGTTGAGGAGACCCAGTACTTC	CASSPLRAVEETQYF
few	TRBV5-1	TRBJ2-7	NA	TGCGCCAGCAGCCCGGACACAAACACCTTCTACGAGCAGTACTTC	CASSPDTNTFYEQYF
few	TRBV4-1	TRBJ1-2	NA	TGCGCCAGCAGCCAAGTTAGCAGGGCACCTAACTATGGCTACACCTTC	CASSQVSRAPNYGYTF
few	TRBV5-4	TRBJ1-1	NA	TGTGCCAGCAGCTTGGCTGGGGGCGCCGGTCTTGGTGAAGCTTTCTTT	CASSLAGGAGLGEAFF
few	TRBV5-1	TRBJ2-6	NA	TGCGCCAGCAGCTTAGGAGGGCTGGGGAGTGGGGCCAACGTCCTGACTTTC	CASSLGGLGSGANVLTF
NA	TRBV7-2	TRBJ2-3	NA	TGTGCCAGCAGCTTTGATGGGACTAGCACAGATACGCAGTATTTT	CASSFDGTSTDTQYF